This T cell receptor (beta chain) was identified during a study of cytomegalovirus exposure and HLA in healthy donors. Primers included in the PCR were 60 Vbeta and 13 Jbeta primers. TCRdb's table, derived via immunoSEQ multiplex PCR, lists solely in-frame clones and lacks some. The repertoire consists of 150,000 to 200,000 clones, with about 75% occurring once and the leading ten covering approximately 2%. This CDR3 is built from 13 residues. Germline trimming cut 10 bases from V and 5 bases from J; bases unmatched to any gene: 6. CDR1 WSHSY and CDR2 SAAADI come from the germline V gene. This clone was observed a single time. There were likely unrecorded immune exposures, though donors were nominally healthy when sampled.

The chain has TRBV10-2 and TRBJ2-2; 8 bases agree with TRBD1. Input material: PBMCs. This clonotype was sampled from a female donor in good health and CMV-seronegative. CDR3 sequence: CATRTGQTGELFF. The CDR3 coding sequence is TGCGCCACCCGGACAGGGCAGACCGGGGAGCTGTTTTTT.